This T cell receptor beta chain stems from a study of cytotoxic CD8 clonotypes in ibrutinib-treated CLL (dated by TCRdb to the early 2020s). Notes on the research overall: In this cohort, around 15 patients were treatment-naive and under 13 were relapsed/refractory, while under 18 had unmutated IGHV. Of the 90 or so participants in the trial, about 25 had longitudinal samples available. Cryopreserved peripheral blood mononuclear cells were collected at three points: before therapy, at response, and at either sustained remission or disease progression. Response samples were taken after a median of roughly eleven months on treatment, ranging from about 6 to 36 months. Responses were partial in around 25 patients and complete in 2; after median approximately 5.5 years follow-up, about 14 stayed in remission and approximately twelve progressed. On average, each sample had roughly 230,000 productive templates and tens of thousands of productive rearrangements. All remission and progressive disease samples were collected while patients were still receiving ibrutinib.

Reading the label with the study, this specimen's time point is: around 25 months on ibrutinib. Around 2 micrograms of genomic DNA were extracted from cryopreserved PBMCs for TCR beta library preparation. Longitudinal blood samples from CLL patients on ibrutinib monotherapy underwent high-throughput TCR beta sequencing. The patients took part in an open-label, single-center phase 2 trial of ibrutinib monotherapy. Study-level results and caveats: Sampling times were not matched between sustained-remission and progressing patients, and lymph node repertoires were not studied. At baseline, clonality was higher than in age-matched healthy donors and showed a strong correlation with circulating CD8+ T-cell counts. An increase in clonality was observed at ibrutinib response, with clonality remaining stable during sustained remission and falling back toward baseline at progression. Public clonotypes were rare and either shrank or stayed stable during treatment, and the rise in clonality at ibrutinib response reflected expansion of private clonotypes.

On a MiSeq, deep resolution sequencing aimed for a depth between 1 in 1 million and 1 in 200,000 T cells, with each clonotype covered about 9.2x on average. The immunoSEQ hsTCRB Kit was used to generate the TCR beta libraries. In the paper's pipeline: ImmunoSEQ Data Assistant and ImmunoSEQ Analyzer were used for data analysis, and V, D and J genes were assigned according to IMGT definitions. Clonality was computed as one minus normalized Shannon entropy of productive rearrangement frequencies, ranging from 0 to 1. Public clonotype analysis was restricted to overrepresented clonotypes comprising at least 0.05% of each patient's repertoire. Some twelve repertoires from age-matched healthy donors, obtained from immuneACCESS, served as clonality controls. As stored in TCRdb, this immuneACCESS dataset retains in-frame rearrangements with V and J assigned. A fraction of the clones does not appear; measured against another copy, unresolved V genes explain less than half of the discrepancy, and the remainder lacks a known reason. V and J calls plus clone size are reproduced from that table; the DNA served to infer D and trimming. The sample records about 27,000 clones, about 70% of which are singletons. The ten most abundant clones make up roughly 51% of the sample.

Turning to this clone: What antigen it recognizes has not been identified. Base qualities are not recorded, but no much larger clone differs from it by a single base.

Sequencing was performed on PBMCs, taken after 24 months of ibrutinib treatment. The clonotype comes from a human donor with chronic lymphocytic leukemia.

The DNA sequence is as follows: TGCAGCGCCCCGGGACTCTATGGCTACACCTTC. Its protein product is CSAPGLYGYTF. Recombination linked TRBV29-1 to TRBJ1-2; matching of 5 bases hints at TRBD1 as the D gene. Sequences SQVTM (CDR1) and ANQGSEA (CDR2) are obtained from the germline V gene. The CDR3 starts with the cysteine, ends with the phenylalanine, and has 11 residues. Only the CDR3 portion is preserved as DNA: 33 bases, with reading frame beginning at the first base. V drops 7 bases and J drops 4 bases, leaving 10 bases in between.